The source of this TCR beta chain is a study of blood T cell repertoires in COVID-19. Study background: Donors in the United States, Italy and Spain gave samples during acute or convalescent COVID-19. PBMCs, B-cell-depleted T cells, or T cells were the source of the cDNA or gDNA that made up the material.

This clone came up a few times. CDR1 and CDR2 (germline): MNHEY, SMNVEV (reference sequence). The CDR3 contains 17 residues. V lost 3 bases and J 0 bases, leaving 12 bases between the germline ends. Clinical histories supplied by participants themselves formed the basis of cohort assignment. Exposed enrollees had met someone with a PCR-confirmed or clinician-diagnosed COVID-19 case at some point within the 2 weeks before study entry. Assay used: immunoSEQ multiplex PCR; TCRdb lists only in-frame clones, some missing. The sample shows about 310,000 clones, about 85% of them seen only once. Sequencing was done on a sample of PBMCs or T cells enriched from blood (not recorded which). The chain recombines TRBV27 with TRBJ1-6; D gene ambiguous. The receptor was isolated from a woman under 40 who had been exposed to COVID-19. CDR3 in amino acids: CASSLMRPSSYNSPLHF. CDR3 in DNA: TGTGCCAGCAGTTTGATGAGGCCCAGCTCCTATAATTCACCCCTCCACTTT.